The 13 T cell receptor beta chains below come from one sample, sequenced in a study of blood T cell repertoires in COVID-19. Here immunoSEQ multiplex PCR was the method, and the copy in TCRdb shows in-frame clones only, minus some. The sample has tens of thousands of clones; 76% are singletons. Sequenced input: peripheral blood. The receptors were gathered from a woman aged 50 to 60 with active or convalescent COVID-19.

V is TRBV21-1 and J is TRBJ2-5; the table names TRBD2, a call not compared with the DNA. TRBV21-1 is a pseudogene. The CDR3 length is 13 residues. The CDR3 sequence: CASSAGLRGTQYF. The CDR3 DNA is TGTGCCAGCAGCGCGGGCCTCCGGGGGACCCAGTACTTC.

The chain couples TRBV9 to TRBJ2-3, with 7 bases lining up with TRBD1. Germline V CDR1 and CDR2: SGDLS, YYNGEE. This CDR3 region has 15 residues. Trimming removed 0 bases from V and 2 bases from J; junction bases left unmatched: 3. The DNA for the CDR3 is TGTGCCAGCAGCGTAGATGGGACAGCCACAGATACGCAGTATTTT. This codes for CASSVDGTATDTQYF. Filled out from reference TRBV9 and TRBJ2-3, the complete variable domain reads DSGVTQTPKHLITATGQRVTLRCSPRSGDLSVYWYQQSLDQGLQFLIQYYNGEERAKGNILERFSAQQFPDLHSELNLSSLELGDSALYFCASSVDGTATDTQYFGPGTRLTVL.

V usage is TRBV7-8 and J usage is TRBJ2-7, with D perhaps matching TRBD1 (6 bases). The CDR3 has 15 residues. CDR1 is SGHVS and CDR2 is FQNEAQ in the germline V gene. Trimming cost V 0 bases and J 4 bases, with 13 bases left between them. The CDR3 DNA follows: TGTGCCAGCAGCTTAGCGTTAGGGGGTAGGTACGAGCAGTACTTC. It is translated as CASSLALGGRYEQYF. Together with reference TRBV7-8 and TRBJ2-7, the CDR3 gives the full variable domain: GAGVSQSPRYKVAKRGQDVALRCDPISGHVSLFWYQQALGQGPEFLTYFQNEAQLDKSGLPSDRFFAERPEGSVSTLKIQRTQQEDSAVYLCASSLALGGRYEQYFGPGTRLTVT.

The CDR3 DNA reads as TGTGCCAGCAGCTTACAAGCAGGGACAGGGTCGAACACTGAAGCTTTCTTT. This sequence encodes CASSLQAGTGSNTEAFF. The chain links TRBV7-9 to TRBJ1-1, with 9 bases identical to TRBD1. The CDR3 covers 17 residues. Germline lookup yields CDR1 SEHNR and CDR2 FQNEAQ (reference sequence). The V gene end was trimmed by 2 bases and the J gene end by 1 base; junction bases not matched to a gene: 8.

The chain carries TRBV27 and TRBJ2-7; TRBD1 is a possible D gene (8 bases). The CDR3 contains 13 residues. Between the trimmed V and J ends, which lost 6 bases and 5 bases, there was a span of 14 bases. Germline V CDR1 and CDR2: MNHEY, SMNVEV (reference sequence). CDR3 sequence (DNA): TGTGCCAGCAGGTACAGGGGGAGGGACGAGCAGTACTTC. Translation gives CASRYRGRDEQYF.

The chain couples TRBV5-1 to TRBJ1-2, with D tentatively TRBD1 (5 bases). Germline-derived CDR1 and CDR2 are SGHRS and YFSETQ. Trimming pared 1 base from V and 3 bases from J, leaving 19 bases between. This CDR3 has 17 residues. CDR3 sequence: CASSLRQGRKWDYGYTF. The CDR3 bases are TGCGCCAGCAGCTTGAGGCAGGGAAGAAAATGGGACTATGGCTACACCTTC.

This clone was recorded once. The chain carries TRBV20-1 and TRBJ1-1, with TRBD1 as a possible D gene (6 bases). The CDR3 is made up of 11 amino acids. V was cut by 3 bases and J by 7 bases, with 9 bases left in between. Germline V CDR1 and CDR2: DFQATT, SNEGSKA (reference sequence). The CDR3 sequence is CSASRQDEAFF. CDR3 nucleotides: TGCAGTGCTAGCCGACAGGATGAAGCTTTCTTT.

This clone showed up just a few times. The chain has TRBV18 and TRBJ2-5; 7 nucleotides align to TRBD1. V lost 6 bases and J lost 5; bases outside the gene matches: 18. The CDR3 loop spans 17 amino acids. From germline, CDR1 is KGHSH and CDR2 LQKENI. CDR3 sequence: CASSLNRGGGSKETQYF. In nucleotides, the CDR3 is TGTGCCAGCTCCCTAAACAGGGGCGGCGGATCTAAGGAGACCCAGTACTTC.

This clone was counted many times. The V call is TRBV4-2, the J call TRBJ2-7; 9 bases match TRBD2. Germline V gene sequence: CDR1 LGHNA, CDR2 YNFKEQ. The CDR3 contains 18 residues. Trimming took 1 base from V and 7 from J; bases not matched to a gene: 17. For the CDR3, the DNA is TGTGCCAGCAGCCAAGGACGGCGAGGTAGCGGGGGCCTCCGGGAGCAGTACTTC. It codes for CASSQGRRGSGGLREQYF.

The chain has TRBV7-9 and TRBJ2-1; 10 nucleotides align to TRBD1. CDR3 length: 15 residues. Germline V gene sequence: CDR1 SEHNR, CDR2 FQNEAQ (reference sequence). Trimming at V came to 5 bases and at J to 4 bases, leaving 5 bases not matched to a gene. In nucleotides, the CDR3 is TGTGCCAGCAGCACCGGGACAGGGGAATACAATGAGCAGTTCTTC. Translated: CASSTGTGEYNEQFF.

This rearrangement joins TRBV4-3 to TRBJ2-1; 7 bases map to TRBD2. Trimming removed 0 bases from V and 4 bases from J; junction bases left unmatched: 9. There are 17 residues in the CDR3. Germline CDR1 is LGHNA and CDR2 is YSLEER. The CDR3 reads CASSQDLPAGPYNEQFF. CDR3 nucleotides: TGCGCCAGCAGCCAAGATCTCCCAGCGGGGCCTTACAATGAGCAGTTCTTC.

The rearrangement uses TRBV18 and TRBJ1-1; TRBD1 agrees at 7 bases. The germline V gene has CDR1 KGHSH and CDR2 LQKENI. This CDR3 region has 13 residues. V lost 2 bases to trimming and J lost 5 bases; unmatched junction nucleotides: 2. In DNA form, the CDR3 reads TGTGCCAGCTCACCATCGGGACAGACTGAAGCTTTCTTT. It specifies CASSPSGQTEAFF.

This chain's CDR3 is CASSPRTSGTGELFF. The CDR3 DNA reads TGCGCCAGCAGCCCGCGGACTAGCGGCACCGGGGAGCTGTTTTTT. The rearrangement links TRBV5-1 to TRBJ2-2, with 10 bases that match TRBD2. Per the germline V gene, CDR1 is SGHRS and CDR2 is YFSETQ. J gave up 4 bases and V 4 bases, and 4 bases lay outside the gene matches. This CDR3 has 15 amino acids.